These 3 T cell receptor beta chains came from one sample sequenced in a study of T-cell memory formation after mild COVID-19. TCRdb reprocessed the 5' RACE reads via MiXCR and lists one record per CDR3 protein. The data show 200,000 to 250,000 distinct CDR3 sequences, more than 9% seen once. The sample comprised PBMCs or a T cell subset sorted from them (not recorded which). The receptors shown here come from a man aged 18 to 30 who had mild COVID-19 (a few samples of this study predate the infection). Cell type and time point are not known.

In DNA form, the CDR3 reads TGTGCCAGCTCAAGGGGTCTTACCTCCTACAATGAGCAGTTCTTC. This encodes CASSRGLTSYNEQFF. V and J are TRBV18 and TRBJ2-1, with D perhaps TRBD1 (5 bases). With 5 bases removed from V and 0 bases from J, the gap between germline ends came to 11 bases. This CDR3 comprises 15 residues. CDR1 KGHSH and CDR2 LQKENI come from the germline V gene.

For the CDR3, the DNA is TGTGCCAGCAGTTACAGCGGGGGCCAAGAGACCCAGTACTTC. It translates to CASSYSGGQETQYF. The rearrangement uses TRBV6-2 or TRBV6-3 and TRBJ2-5; 8 nucleotides align to TRBD2. V was clipped by 2 bases and J by 1 base; unmatched bases: 0. Per the germline V gene, CDR1 is MNHEY and CDR2 is SVGEGT. The length of the CDR3 is 14 residues.

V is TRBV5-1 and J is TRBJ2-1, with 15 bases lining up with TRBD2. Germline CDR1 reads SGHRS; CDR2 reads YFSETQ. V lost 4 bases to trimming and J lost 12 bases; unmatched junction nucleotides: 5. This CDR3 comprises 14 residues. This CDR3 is CASSPGTSGGTQFF. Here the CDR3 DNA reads TGCGCCAGCAGCCCTGGGACTAGCGGGGGGACGCAGTTCTTC.